These 19 T cell receptor beta chains share one sample of origin, sequenced in a study of immune evolution from preneoplasia to lung adenocarcinoma. Only in-frame clones appear in the TCRdb table, and some are missing; sequencing was by immunoSEQ multiplex PCR. This table has 15,000 to 20,000 clones, 86% appearing once. Sequencing was done on a sample of FFPE invasive lung adenocarcinoma tissue. The source is a person aged 70 to 80 with invasive lung adenocarcinoma.

The V gene is TRBV6-5, the J gene TRBJ1-1; tentative D call: TRBD1 (5 bases). Germline V gene sequence: CDR1 MNHEY, CDR2 SVGAGI. The CDR3 is 14 residues long. Trimming cost V 6 bases and J 0 bases, with 11 bases left between them. CDR3 sequence (DNA): TGTGCCAGCAGGGGACCGGGACTGAACACTGAAGCTTTCTTT. Translating gives CASRGPGLNTEAFF.

The V and J genes are TRBV6-1 and TRBJ1-5; possible D gene TRBD1, 5 bases. Germline-derived CDR1 and CDR2 are MNHNS and SASEGT. This CDR3 comprises 14 residues. V was cut by 3 bases and J by 6 bases, with 12 bases left in between. Written as DNA, the CDR3 is TGTGCCAGCAGTGATGGACCCGGGGCTCAGCCCCAGCATTTT. It specifies CASSDGPGAQPQHF.

V and J are TRBV28 and TRBJ2-7; either TRBD1 or TRBD2 may fit D (5 bases each). CDR1 is MDHEN, CDR2 SYDVKM, per germline. The CDR3 totals 14 residues. V gave up 10 bases and J gave up 2 bases, with 18 bases separating them. The CDR3 nucleotides are TGTGCCACTCGTGGGTTGAGGGGCCCCTACGAGCAGTACTTC. Its translation: CATRGLRGPYEQYF.

J is TRBJ1-5 and V is TRBV19, with D tentatively TRBD1 (5 bases). The CDR3 spans 17 residues. Looked up from germline, CDR1 is LNHDA and CDR2 is SQIVND (reference sequence). Trimming stripped 1 base from V and 2 bases from J, with 15 bases between. Here the CDR3 DNA reads TGTGCCAGTAGTATAGGGGTTGGGGGGAACGGCAATCAGCCCCAGCATTTT. It yields the protein CASSIGVGGNGNQPQHF. The variable domain in full, completed from reference TRBV19 and TRBJ1-5, reads DGGITQSPKYLFRKEGQNVTLSCEQNLNHDAMYWYRQDPGQGLRLIYYSQIVNDFQKGDIAEGYSVSREKKESFPLTVTSAQKNPTAFYLCASSIGVGGNGNQPQHFGDGTRLSIL.

This clone was observed once. This chain connects TRBV30 to TRBJ2-6; a possible D gene is TRBD1 (5 bases). Trimming removed 3 bases from V and 2 bases from J, with 14 bases in between. CDR3 length: 16 residues. CDR1 GTSNPN and CDR2 SVGIG come from the germline V gene (reference sequence). The CDR3 loop is CAWSPSRRAGANVLTF. As DNA, the CDR3 is TGTGCCTGGAGCCCCTCCCGCAGGGCTGGGGCCAACGTCCTGACTTTC.

The CDR3 DNA reads TGTGCCAGCAGTTTGTTTCAAGAAGCTTTCTTT. Amino acids: CASSLFQEAFF. This rearrangement joins TRBV28 to TRBJ1-1; no firm D call. The CDR3 is 11 residues long. The germline V gene encodes CDR1 MDHEN and CDR2 SYDVKM. V dropped 3 bases and J dropped 8 bases, with 7 bases sitting between them. Variable domain in full (rest from reference TRBV28 and TRBJ1-1): DVKVTQSSRYLVKRTGEKVFLECVQDMDHENMFWYRQDPGLGLRLIYFSYDVKMKEKGDIPEGYSVSREKKERFSLILESASTNQTSMYLCASSLFQEAFFGQGTRLTVV.

This chain uses TRBV25-1 with TRBJ1-4, with D maybe TRBD1 (5 bases). From germline, CDR1 is MGHDK and CDR2 SYGVNS. V lost 3 bases, J lost 15 bases, and 14 bases lay in between. CDR3 length: 12 residues. CDR3 residues: CASSEGTGKLFF. As DNA, the CDR3 is TGTGCCAGCAGTGAGGGGACCGGGAAGTTGTTTTTT.

The chain joins TRBV6-1 to TRBJ2-7; D is ambiguous. The length of the CDR3 is 14 residues. Trimming removed 8 bases from V and 6 bases from J, with 20 bases in between. CDR1 is MNHNS, CDR2 SASEGT, per germline. CDR3 loop: CASGFQDDSGEQYF. DNA of the CDR3: TGTGCCAGCGGTTTTCAGGACGATTCGGGCGAGCAGTACTTC.

The CDR3 sequence is CASSFVRQGAMNTEAFF. Written as DNA, the CDR3 is TGTGCCAGCAGCTTTGTCAGACAGGGGGCGATGAACACTGAAGCTTTCTTT. The chain has TRBV7-8 and TRBJ1-1; 10 bases are shared with TRBD1. The CDR3 has 17 amino acids. Germline V gene data show CDR1 as SGHVS and CDR2 as FQNEAQ. V lost 3 bases, J lost 0 bases, and 7 bases stayed unmatched.

This clone was recorded only once. The chain combines TRBV2 with TRBJ2-4, with 7 positions matching TRBD2. The J segment lost 8 bases and the V segment lost 6 bases, leaving 1 base of the junction unmatched. This CDR3 is 11 amino acids long. CDR1 is SNHLY, CDR2 FYNNEI, per germline. CDR3 in amino acids: CASRRGYIQYF. The CDR3, as DNA: TGTGCCAGCAGGCGGGGGTACATTCAGTACTTC.

This clone was seen a single time. This chain links TRBV2 with TRBJ1-2; D remains unclear. The germline V gene encodes CDR1 SNHLY and CDR2 FYNNEI. The ends were cut back, 4 bases at V and 5 bases at J, with 14 bases in the middle. This CDR3 region has 14 residues. The CDR3 DNA is TGTGCCAGCAGTGTAGCAGGCGGAGGGTATGGCTACACCTTC. Amino acid sequence: CASSVAGGGYGYTF.

This clone was observed a handful of times. The V gene is TRBV10-2, the J gene TRBJ2-3, with 12 positions matching TRBD1. V trimming: 9 bases; J trimming: 0 bases; junction bases outside the gene matches: 4. CDR1 is WSHSY, CDR2 SAAADI, per germline. This CDR3 has 15 amino acids. DNA for the CDR3: TGCGCCAGTTCGGGACAGGGGGCTAGCACAGATACGCAGTATTTT. It codes for CASSGQGASTDTQYF.

This sequence joins TRBV2 and TRBJ2-7; D gene ambiguous. Germline CDR1 and CDR2: SNHLY and FYNNEI. V dropped 7 bases and J dropped 2 bases, with 6 bases sitting between them. The CDR3 consists of 11 residues. CDR3 DNA sequence: TGTGCCAGCATCGAGACCTACGAGCAGTACTTC. Translated: CASIETYEQYF.

V usage is TRBV6-1 and J usage is TRBJ1-5; 7 positions agree with TRBD1. The V gene end was trimmed by 4 bases and the J gene end by 5 bases; junction bases not matched to a gene: 2. The CDR3 loop spans 13 amino acids. Germline CDR1 and CDR2: MNHNS and SASEGT. Here the CDR3 reads CASSGQGHQPQHF. The DNA of the CDR3 is TGTGCCAGCAGTGGACAGGGACATCAGCCCCAGCATTTT.

The chain uses TRBV20-1 and TRBJ2-1; no clear D gene. The length of the CDR3 is 11 residues. Looked up from germline, CDR1 is DFQATT and CDR2 is SNEGSKA (reference sequence). The ends were cut back, 3 bases at V and 7 bases at J, with 7 bases in the middle. The CDR3 is CSASGRNEQFF. As DNA, the CDR3 is TGCAGTGCTAGCGGCAGGAATGAGCAGTTCTTC.

J is TRBJ2-7 and V is TRBV19; 8 positions match TRBD2. Germline CDR1 is LNHDA and CDR2 is SQIVND (reference sequence). The CDR3 extends over 15 amino acids. With 3 bases clipped from V and 0 bases from J, the junction kept 4 bases outside the gene matches. The CDR3 DNA reads TGTGCCAGTAGTATTAGCGGGGCGAGCTCCTACGAGCAGTACTTC. Protein sequence: CASSISGASSYEQYF. Together with reference TRBV19 and TRBJ2-7, the CDR3 gives the full variable domain: DGGITQSPKYLFRKEGQNVTLSCEQNLNHDAMYWYRQDPGQGLRLIYYSQIVNDFQKGDIAEGYSVSREKKESFPLTVTSAQKNPTAFYLCASSISGASSYEQYFGPGTRLTVT.

Only one count was recorded for this clone. The chain has TRBV28 and TRBJ1-1; D call uncertain. V shed 3 bases and J shed 5 bases, with 7 bases lying between them. The CDR3 runs 12 residues. CDR1 is MDHEN, CDR2 SYDVKM, per germline. The CDR3 bases are TGTGCCAGCAGTTTGATAGGTACTGAAGCTTTCTTT. Amino acid sequence: CASSLIGTEAFF.

The V gene is TRBV29-1, the J gene TRBJ2-4; D is unresolved. CDR1 SQVTM and CDR2 ANQGSEA come from the germline V gene. The CDR3 covers 15 residues. V was shortened by 5 bases and J by 1 base, with 15 bases between the two germline ends. CDR3 coding DNA: TGCAGCGTTCTTTTTTCGTACGAGGCCAAAAACATTCAGTACTTC. Translating gives CSVLFSYEAKNIQYF.

V and J are TRBV11-3 and TRBJ2-1, with unresolved D. The CDR3 is 15 residues long. Trimming took off 3 bases at V and 5 bases at J, with 14 bases between the two ends. Looked up from germline, CDR1 is SGHNT and CDR2 is YENEEA. CDR3 nucleotides: TGTGCCAGCAGCTTGGGCCTCCCGGGTAACAATGAGCAGTTCTTC. Translation: CASSLGLPGNNEQFF.